This record looks at one T cell receptor beta chain sequence and its context. Cohorts were assigned according to the clinical history that participants reported. Recovered status in Cohort 3 required two negative PCRs, clearance, or symptom resolution. Measured with immunoSEQ multiplex PCR; TCRdb has only the in-frame clones, and not every one. Among 200,000 to 250,000 clones listed, just over 85% were seen once. The sample originates from a study of blood T cell repertoires in COVID-19. Turning to the study itself: The samples span acute and convalescent COVID-19 from the United States, Italy and Spain.

The germline V gene has CDR1 SGHKS and CDR2 YYEKEE (reference sequence). CDR3 length: 14 amino acids. V lost 4 bases and J 2 bases, leaving 9 bases between the germline ends. What was sequenced was PBMCs or T cells enriched from blood (not recorded which). The TCR comes from a man in his forties who had recovered from COVID-19. This chain uses TRBV5-5 with TRBJ1-4, with D possibly TRBD1 on 6 matching bases. The DNA for the CDR3 is TGTGCCAGCAGCCGGCAGGGGACTAATGAAAAACTGTTTTTT. Amino acid sequence: CASSRQGTNEKLFF. Looking up the rest from reference TRBV5-5 and TRBJ1-4 gives the full variable domain: DAGVTQSPTHLIKTRGQQVTLRCSPISGHKSVSWYQQVLGQGPQFIFQYYEKEERGRGNFPDRFSARQFPNYSSELNVNALLLGDSALYLCASSRQGTNEKLFFGSGTQLSVL.